One and the same sample provided the 9 T cell receptor beta chains below, sequenced in a study of blood T cells in healthy people across ages. Then a second PCR, running roughly 7 to 11 cycles, was carried out with a sample-barcoded 5' primer and a J-beta primer mix. A single record per CDR3 protein comes from TCRdb applying MiXCR to the 5' RACE reads. The sample shows under 950,000 distinct CDR3 sequences, about a fifth of them seen only once. The sequenced material came from blood. The source of these receptors is a man aged 65 to 85 in good health.

The V and J genes are TRBV4-3 and TRBJ2-1, with 10 bases lining up with TRBD2. This CDR3 contains 15 residues. V trimming: 2 bases; J trimming: 10 bases; junction bases outside the gene matches: 8. Germline CDR1 LGHNA, CDR2 YSLEER. CDR3 DNA: TGCGCCAGCAGCCAACTACTAGCGGGATGGAAAGAGCAGTTCTTC. Encoded protein: CASSQLLAGWKEQFF.

This clonotype has just a few counts. The chain carries TRBV10-2 and TRBJ1-4; D might be TRBD1 (5 bases). CDR1 and CDR2 (germline): WSHSY, SAAADI. The CDR3 totals 13 residues. Trimming took 7 bases from V and 5 from J, leaving 11 bases between them. CDR3 in amino acids: CASKGPENEKLFF. As DNA, the CDR3 is TGCGCCAGCAAGGGACCGGAGAATGAAAAACTGTTTTTT.

V and J are TRBV12-5 and TRBJ1-1; a weak D match, TRBD1 (5 bases). The CDR3 extends over 12 amino acids. Germline V gene sequence: CDR1 LGHNT, CDR2 FRNRAP. V was clipped by 7 bases and J by 3 bases, with 9 bases between them. The CDR3 loop reads CASVGVDTEAFF. The CDR3, as DNA: TGTGCTAGTGTGGGGGTAGACACTGAAGCTTTCTTT.

This clonotype was seen only a few times. This sequence joins TRBV20-1 and TRBJ2-3; TRBD2 matches 7 bases. After removal of 0 bases from V and 7 bases from J, the junction contained 13 bases not matched to a gene. CDR3 length: 16 residues. CDR1 is DFQATT and CDR2 is SNEGSKA in the germline V gene (reference sequence). The CDR3 DNA follows: TGCAGTGCTAGAGATGGCGGGAGATGGGTAACAAATACGCAGTATTTT. Translation gives CSARDGGRWVTNTQYF.

The CDR3 DNA sequence: TGTGCCAGCAGCTTAGTCGCGGATAGAAGGGAGACCCAGTACTTC. Protein: CASSLVADRRETQYF. The chain joins TRBV7-2 to TRBJ2-1, with no clear D. The DNA end is a closer match to TRBJ2-5, so the J assignment may be wrong. Germline V gives CDR1 SGHTA, CDR2 FQGNSA. There are 15 residues in the CDR3.

This chain joins TRBV6-2 or TRBV6-3 and TRBJ2-3, with 8 bases lining up with TRBD1. This CDR3 region has 16 residues. Losses at the gene ends were 6 bases for V and 2 bases for J; bases not matched to a gene: 10. Germline V CDR1 and CDR2: MNHEY, SVGEGT. The CDR3 DNA reads TGTGCCAGCAGAGAACCGAACAGGGGGACCACAGATACGCAGTATTTT. This gives the protein CASREPNRGTTDTQYF.

This clonotype was observed at least ten times. The gene calls are TRBV7-9 and TRBJ1-4; D not resolved. Germline-derived CDR1 and CDR2 are SEHNR and FQNEAQ (reference sequence). This CDR3 is built from 11 residues. The germline V and J ends were trimmed by 7 bases and 8 bases, with 8 bases remaining between them. This chain's CDR3 is CASTGSEKLFF. Here the CDR3 DNA reads TGTGCCAGCACCGGAAGCGAAAAACTGTTTTTT.

The chain recombines TRBV11-2 with TRBJ1-4; maybe TRBD1 (5 bases). The CDR3 runs 14 residues. The V end lost 4 bases, the J end lost 7 bases, and 13 bases lay between the germline ends. CDR1 and CDR2 from the germline V gene are SGHAT and FQNNGV. CDR3 sequence (DNA): TGTGCCAGCAGCTCCTGGGAGGGGCTTGAAAAACTGTTTTTT. This sequence encodes CASSSWEGLEKLFF.

The chain is built from TRBV5-4 and TRBJ2-1, with 7 nucleotides matching TRBD1. Germline assignment: CDR1 SGHNT and CDR2 YYREEE (reference sequence). V trimming: 2 bases; J trimming: 5 bases; junction bases outside the gene matches: 7. The CDR3 is made up of 15 amino acids. CDR3 in DNA: TGTGCCAGCAGCTTAGCCGGGACAGCAAACAATGAGCAGTTCTTC. It encodes CASSLAGTANNEQFF.